The clone carrying this T cell receptor beta chain was counted a few times. V shed 2 bases, J shed 4 bases, and the junction held 3 bases outside the gene matches. The CDR3 consists of 14 residues. The germline V gene encodes CDR1 SGDLS and CDR2 YYNGEE. The data are from a study of blood T cell repertoires in COVID-19. Across the study: COVID-19 samples from acute and convalescent phases originated in the United States, Italy and Spain. PBMCs, B-cell-depleted T cells, or T cells were the source of the cDNA or gDNA that made up the material.

This table comes from immunoSEQ multiplex PCR, and its TCRdb copy is limited to in-frame clones, with some not included. The data contain about 80,000 clones, around 83% of them singletons. This sequence originates from a man older than 75 with active or convalescent COVID-19. V usage is TRBV9 and J usage is TRBJ2-7, with TRBD1 matching 10 bases. The material sequenced was peripheral blood. CDR3 in amino acids: CASSVGDRGYEQYF. CDR3 bases: TGTGCCAGCAGCGTGGGGGACAGGGGATACGAGCAGTACTTC.